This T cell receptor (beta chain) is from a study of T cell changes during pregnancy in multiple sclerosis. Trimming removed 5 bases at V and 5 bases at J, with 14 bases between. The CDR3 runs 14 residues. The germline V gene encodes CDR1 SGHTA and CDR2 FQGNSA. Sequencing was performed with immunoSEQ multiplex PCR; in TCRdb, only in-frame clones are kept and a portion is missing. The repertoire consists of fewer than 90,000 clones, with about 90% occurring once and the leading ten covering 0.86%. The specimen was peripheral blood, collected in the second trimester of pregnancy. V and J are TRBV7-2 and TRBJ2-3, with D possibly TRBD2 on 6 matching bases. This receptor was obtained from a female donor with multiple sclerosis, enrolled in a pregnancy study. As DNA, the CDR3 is TGTGCCAGCAGCCTGGCCGGAGGGATAGATACGCAGTATTTT. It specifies CASSLAGGIDTQYF.